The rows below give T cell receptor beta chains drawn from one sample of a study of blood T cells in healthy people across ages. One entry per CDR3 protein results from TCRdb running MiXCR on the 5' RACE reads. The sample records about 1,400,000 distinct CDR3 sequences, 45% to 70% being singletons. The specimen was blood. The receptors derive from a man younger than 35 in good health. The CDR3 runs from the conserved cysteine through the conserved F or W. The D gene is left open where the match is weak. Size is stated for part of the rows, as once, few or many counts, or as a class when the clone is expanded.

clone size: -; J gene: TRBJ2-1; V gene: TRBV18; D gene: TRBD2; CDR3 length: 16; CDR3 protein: CASSPRRAGYYNEQFF; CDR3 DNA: TGTGCCAGCTCACCACGTAGAGCGGGGTACTACAATGAGCAGTTCTTC
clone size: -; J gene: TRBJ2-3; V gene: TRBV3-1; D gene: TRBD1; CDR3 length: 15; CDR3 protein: CASSYRDSLSDTQYF; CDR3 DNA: TGTGCCAGCAGCTATCGGGACAGTCTCTCAGATACGCAGTATTTT
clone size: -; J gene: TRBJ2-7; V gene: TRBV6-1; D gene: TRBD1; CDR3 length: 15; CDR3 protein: CASSEQDRPPYEQYF; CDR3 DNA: TGTGCCAGCAGTGAACAGGACAGGCCGCCCTACGAGCAGTACTTC
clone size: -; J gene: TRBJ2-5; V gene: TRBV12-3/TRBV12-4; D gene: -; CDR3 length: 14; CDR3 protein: CASSPTDLQETQYF; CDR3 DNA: TGTGCCAGCAGCCCAACAGATCTCCAAGAGACCCAGTACTTC
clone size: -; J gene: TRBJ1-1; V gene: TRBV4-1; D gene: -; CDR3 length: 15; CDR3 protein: CASSQRGDYGTEAFF; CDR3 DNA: TGCGCCAGCAGCCAAAGAGGGGACTATGGGACTGAAGCTTTCTTT
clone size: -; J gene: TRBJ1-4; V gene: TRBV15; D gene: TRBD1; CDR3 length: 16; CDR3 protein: CATRTGDREYNEKLFF; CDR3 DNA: TGTGCCACCAGGACAGGGGACCGGGAATACAATGAAAAACTGTTTTTT
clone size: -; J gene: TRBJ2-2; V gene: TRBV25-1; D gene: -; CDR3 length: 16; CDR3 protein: CASSELQGLNTGELFF; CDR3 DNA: TGTGCCAGCAGTGAATTACAAGGCCTAAACACCGGGGAGCTGTTTTTT
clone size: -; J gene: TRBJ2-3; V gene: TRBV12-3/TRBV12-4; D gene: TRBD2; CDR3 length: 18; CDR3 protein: CASNPTGLAGAAPDTQYF; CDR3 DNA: TGCGCCAGCAATCCCACGGGACTAGCGGGGGCGGCCCCAGATACGCAGTATTTT
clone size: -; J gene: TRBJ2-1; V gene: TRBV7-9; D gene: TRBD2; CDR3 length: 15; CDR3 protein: CASRLRSRGVTEQFF; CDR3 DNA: TGTGCCAGCAGATTACGGTCGCGGGGGGTGACTGAGCAGTTCTTC
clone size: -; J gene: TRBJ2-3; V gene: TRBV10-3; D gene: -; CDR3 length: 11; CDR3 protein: CAISETDTQYF; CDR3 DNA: TGTGCCATCAGTGAAACAGATACGCAGTATTTT
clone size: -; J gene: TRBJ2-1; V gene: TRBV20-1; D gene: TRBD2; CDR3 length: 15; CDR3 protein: CSASPPGGPYNEQFF; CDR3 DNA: TGCAGTGCTAGCCCACCGGGAGGTCCCTACAATGAGCAGTTCTTC
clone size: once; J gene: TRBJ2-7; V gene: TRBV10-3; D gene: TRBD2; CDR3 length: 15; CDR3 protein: CAISESGSGSSEQYF; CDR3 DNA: TGTGCCATCAGTGAGTCGGGTAGCGGGAGTAGTGAGCAGTACTTC
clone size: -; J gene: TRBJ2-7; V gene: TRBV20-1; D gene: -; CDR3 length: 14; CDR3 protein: CSARDEDKFYEQYF; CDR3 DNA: TGCAGTGCTAGAGATGAGGACAAGTTCTACGAGCAGTACTTC
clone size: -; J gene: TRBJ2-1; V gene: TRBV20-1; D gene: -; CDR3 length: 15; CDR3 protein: CSAPRGGADYNEQFF; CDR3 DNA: TGCAGTGCTCCCAGGGGGGGGGCGGATTACAATGAGCAGTTCTTC
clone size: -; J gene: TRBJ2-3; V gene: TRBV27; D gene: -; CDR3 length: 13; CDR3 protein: CASSVQNTDTQYF; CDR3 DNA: TGTGCCAGCAGTGTACAGAACACAGATACGCAGTATTTT
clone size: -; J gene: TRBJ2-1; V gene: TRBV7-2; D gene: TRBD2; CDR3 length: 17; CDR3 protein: CASSSPTGGRWYNEQFF; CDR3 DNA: TGTGCCAGCAGCTCGCCGACGGGGGGGCGGTGGTACAATGAGCAGTTCTTC
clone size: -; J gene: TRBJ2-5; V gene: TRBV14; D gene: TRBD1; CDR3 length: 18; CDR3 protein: CASSQEIRDREVEETQYF; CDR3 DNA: TGTGCCAGCAGCCAAGAAATACGGGACAGGGAAGTCGAAGAGACCCAGTACTTC
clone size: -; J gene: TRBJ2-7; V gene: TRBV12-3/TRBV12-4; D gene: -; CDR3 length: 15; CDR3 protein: CASSSGGRQGYEQYF; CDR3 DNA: TGTGCCAGCAGTTCCGGAGGCCGTCAGGGCTACGAGCAGTACTTC
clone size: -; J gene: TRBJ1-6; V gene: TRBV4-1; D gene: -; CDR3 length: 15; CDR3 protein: CASSPQTAYNSPLHF; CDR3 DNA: TGCGCCAGCAGCCCCCAGACAGCCTATAATTCACCCCTCCACTTT
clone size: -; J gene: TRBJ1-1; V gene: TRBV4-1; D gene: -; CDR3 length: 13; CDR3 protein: CASSRFGRTEAFF; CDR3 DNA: TGCGCCAGCAGCCGCTTTGGCCGGACTGAAGCTTTCTTT
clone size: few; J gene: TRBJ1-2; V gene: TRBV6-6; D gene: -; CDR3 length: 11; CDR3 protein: CASFGGYGYTF; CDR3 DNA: TGTGCCAGCTTTGGGGGCTATGGCTACACCTTC
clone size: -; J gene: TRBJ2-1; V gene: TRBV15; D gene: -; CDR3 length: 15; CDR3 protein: CATSREIGRYNEQFF; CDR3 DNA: TGTGCCACCAGCAGAGAGATTGGCCGTTACAATGAGCAGTTCTTC
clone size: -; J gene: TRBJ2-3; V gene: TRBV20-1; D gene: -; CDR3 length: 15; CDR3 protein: CSAPSLAQSTDTQYF; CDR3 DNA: TGCAGTGCTCCCTCCCTCGCGCAGAGCACAGATACGCAGTATTTT
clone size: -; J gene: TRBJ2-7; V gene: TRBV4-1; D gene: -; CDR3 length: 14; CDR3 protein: CASSHVGRVYEQYF; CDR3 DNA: TGCGCCAGCAGCCACGTAGGACGGGTCTACGAGCAGTACTTC
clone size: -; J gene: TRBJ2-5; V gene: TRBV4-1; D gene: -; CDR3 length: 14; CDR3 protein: CASSQDPRKETQYF; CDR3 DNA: TGCGCCAGCAGCCAAGACCCCAGAAAAGAGACCCAGTACTTC
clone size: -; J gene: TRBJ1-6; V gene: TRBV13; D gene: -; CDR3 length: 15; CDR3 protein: CASSIRDLKGSPLHF; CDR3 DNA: TGTGCCAGCAGCATCCGGGACTTAAAGGGTTCACCCCTCCACTTT
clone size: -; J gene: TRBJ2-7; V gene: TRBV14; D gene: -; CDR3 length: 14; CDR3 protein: CASSTRAPPYEQYF; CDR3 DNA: TGTGCCAGCAGCACCCGGGCTCCTCCCTACGAGCAGTACTTC
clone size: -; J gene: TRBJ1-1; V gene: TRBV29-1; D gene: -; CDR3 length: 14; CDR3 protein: CSVWGSGLGAEAFF; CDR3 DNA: TGCAGCGTCTGGGGATCTGGCCTAGGAGCTGAAGCTTTCTTT
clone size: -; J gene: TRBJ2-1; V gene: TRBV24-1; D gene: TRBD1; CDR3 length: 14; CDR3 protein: CATSRTGATNEQFF; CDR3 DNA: TGTGCCACCAGTCGGACAGGGGCTACCAATGAGCAGTTCTTC
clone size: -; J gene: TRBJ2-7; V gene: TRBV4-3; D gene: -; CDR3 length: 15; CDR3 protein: CASSQDAGMCYEQYF; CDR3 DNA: TGCGCCAGCAGCCAAGATGCAGGGATGTGCTACGAGCAGTACTTC
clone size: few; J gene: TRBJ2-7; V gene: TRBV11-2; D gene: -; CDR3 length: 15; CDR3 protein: CASSLEPSLIYEQYF; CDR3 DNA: TGTGCCAGCAGCTTAGAACCCAGCTTGATCTACGAGCAGTACTTC
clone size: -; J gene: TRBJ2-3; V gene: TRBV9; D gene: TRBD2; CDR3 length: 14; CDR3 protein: CASSDRLAGDTQYF; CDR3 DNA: TGTGCCAGCAGCGACCGACTAGCGGGAGATACGCAGTATTTT
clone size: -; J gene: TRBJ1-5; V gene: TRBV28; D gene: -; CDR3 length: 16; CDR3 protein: CASGPVDSYSNQPQHF; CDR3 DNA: TGTGCCAGCGGTCCTGTCGACAGTTATAGCAATCAGCCCCAGCATTTT
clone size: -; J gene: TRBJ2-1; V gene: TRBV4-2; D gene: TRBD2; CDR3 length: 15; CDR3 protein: CASSPEGSGDNEQFF; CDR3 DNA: TGTGCCAGCAGCCCGGAGGGGAGCGGGGACAATGAGCAGTTCTTC
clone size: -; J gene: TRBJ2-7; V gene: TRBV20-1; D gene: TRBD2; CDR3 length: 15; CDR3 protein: CSARSTSGGTYEQYF; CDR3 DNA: TGCAGTGCTAGAAGTACTAGCGGGGGAACCTACGAGCAGTACTTC
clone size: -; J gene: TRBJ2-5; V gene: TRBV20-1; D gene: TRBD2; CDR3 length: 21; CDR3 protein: CSASRDEAVPLFSGDYDEQYF; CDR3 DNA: TGCAGTGCTAGCCGAGATGAGGCAGTTCCCCTCTTTAGCGGGGATTACGATGAGCAGTACTTC
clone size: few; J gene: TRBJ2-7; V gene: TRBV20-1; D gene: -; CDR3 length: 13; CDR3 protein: CSARESGRGEQYF; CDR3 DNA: TGCAGTGCTAGAGAGAGTGGCAGGGGCGAGCAGTACTTC
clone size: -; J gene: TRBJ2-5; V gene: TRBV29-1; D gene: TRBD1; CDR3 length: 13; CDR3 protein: CSVEQGAGETQYF; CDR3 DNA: TGCAGCGTTGAACAGGGGGCGGGAGAGACCCAGTACTTC
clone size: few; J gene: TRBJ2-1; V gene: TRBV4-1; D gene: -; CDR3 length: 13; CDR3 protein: CASSHQFGSEQFF; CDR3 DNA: TGCGCCAGCAGCCACCAATTCGGGAGCGAGCAGTTCTTC
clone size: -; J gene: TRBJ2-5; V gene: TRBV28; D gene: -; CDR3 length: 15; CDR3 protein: CASSSGAGVGETQYF; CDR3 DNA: TGTGCCAGCAGTTCCGGGGCAGGGGTCGGGGAGACCCAGTACTTC
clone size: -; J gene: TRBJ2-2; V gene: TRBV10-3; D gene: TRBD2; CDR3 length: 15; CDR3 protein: CAISELPGLAGELFF; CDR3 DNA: TGTGCCATCAGTGAGTTACCGGGACTAGCCGGGGAGCTGTTTTTT
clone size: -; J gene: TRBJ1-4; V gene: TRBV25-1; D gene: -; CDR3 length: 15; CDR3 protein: CASNPPGSGDEKLFF; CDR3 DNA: TGTGCCAGCAACCCCCCCGGGTCAGGGGACGAAAAACTGTTTTTT
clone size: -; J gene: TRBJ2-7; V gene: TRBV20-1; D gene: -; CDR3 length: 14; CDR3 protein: CSARYRRPPYEQYF; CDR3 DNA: TGCAGTGCTCGCTATCGGAGGCCGCCCTACGAGCAGTACTTC
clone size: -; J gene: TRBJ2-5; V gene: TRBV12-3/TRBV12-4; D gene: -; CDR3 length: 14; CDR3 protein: CASSLFLGRETQYF; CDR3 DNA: TGTGCCAGCAGTTTATTCCTGGGTAGGGAGACCCAGTACTTC
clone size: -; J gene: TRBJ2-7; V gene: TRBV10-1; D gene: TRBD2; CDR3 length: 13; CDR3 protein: CASGTSGRHEQYF; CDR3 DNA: TGCGCCAGCGGGACTAGCGGGAGGCACGAGCAGTACTTC
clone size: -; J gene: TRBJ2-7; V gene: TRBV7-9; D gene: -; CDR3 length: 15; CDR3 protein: CASSPLTGLSYEQYF; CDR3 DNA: TGTGCCAGCAGCCCCCTGACAGGCCTCTCCTACGAGCAGTACTTC
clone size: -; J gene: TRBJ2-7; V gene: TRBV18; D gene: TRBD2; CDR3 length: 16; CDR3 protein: CASSPNPAGGLYEQYF; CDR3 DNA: TGTGCCAGCTCACCAAATCCAGCGGGAGGTCTCTACGAGCAGTACTTC
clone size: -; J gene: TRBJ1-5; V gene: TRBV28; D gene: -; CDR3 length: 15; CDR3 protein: CASVGRGVSNQPQHF; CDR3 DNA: TGTGCCAGCGTTGGGAGGGGGGTTAGCAATCAGCCCCAGCATTTT
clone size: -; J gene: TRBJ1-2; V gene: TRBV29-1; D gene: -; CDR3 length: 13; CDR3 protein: CSVGQLHNYGYTF; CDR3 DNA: TGCAGCGTCGGACAGCTCCATAACTATGGCTACACCTTC
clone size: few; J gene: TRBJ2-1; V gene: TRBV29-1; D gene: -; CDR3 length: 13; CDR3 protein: CSVEVWDTNEQFF; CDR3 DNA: TGCAGCGTTGAAGTCTGGGATACCAATGAGCAGTTCTTC
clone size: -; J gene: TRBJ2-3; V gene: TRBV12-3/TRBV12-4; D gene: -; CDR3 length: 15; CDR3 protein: CASTPGPGGADTQYF; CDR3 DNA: TGTGCCAGCACTCCCGGGCCCGGCGGGGCAGATACGCAGTATTTT
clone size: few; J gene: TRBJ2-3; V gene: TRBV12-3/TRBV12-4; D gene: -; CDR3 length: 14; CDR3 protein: CASSFWGVTDTQYF; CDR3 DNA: TGTGCCAGCAGTTTTTGGGGCGTTACAGATACGCAGTATTTT
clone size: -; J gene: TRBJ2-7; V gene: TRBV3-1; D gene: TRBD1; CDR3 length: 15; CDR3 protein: CASSQGVDRGREEYF; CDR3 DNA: TGTGCCAGCAGCCAAGGGGTGGACAGGGGGCGCGAAGAGTACTTC